This TCR beta chain was observed in a study of CD8+ T cells in alopecia areata (dated by TCRdb to about 2018). With regard to the full study: Treated patients were enrolled in an open-label pilot trial of oral tofacitinib, 5 to 10 mg twice daily, for moderate-to-severe alopecia areata. Patients received tofacitinib for 6 to 18 months and were then followed off drug for 6 months to check for delayed response and recurrence. To study T cell clonal expansion in alopecia areata, the researchers applied high-throughput TCRbeta sequencing to both the C3H/HeJ mouse model and human patients. Human TCRbeta sequencing covered scalp tissue and sorted CD4+ and CD8+ peripheral blood T cells from patchy and totalis/universalis alopecia areata patients and healthy controls. Patients on tofacitinib were biopsied at baseline and after 4 and 24 weeks of treatment, and several of the patients also had a later scalp biopsy. Scalp clonality was compared among normal scalp (n=4), patchy alopecia areata scalp (n=8), and alopecia totalis/universalis scalp (n=8). The RNA source kit depended on sample type: the PAXgene miRNA kit for fixed scalp, the miRNeasy kit for PBMCs, and the RNeasy kit for mouse skin. TCRbeta CDR3 regions were amplified by immunoSEQ multiplex PCR using 35 Vbeta forward and 13 Jbeta reverse primers.

Looking up the germline V gene yields CDR1 SGHAT and CDR2 FQNNGV. Reading from cysteine to phenylalanine, the CDR3 counts 11 amino acids. Of all the DNA, just the CDR3 is kept, 33 bases in frame from base 1. V loses 1 base, J loses 8 bases, and the germline ends lie 4 bases apart. Explained via the paper, the time point label denotes: baseline before oral tofacitinib. Lesional scalp punch biopsies and peripheral blood were collected from alopecia areata patients. PBMCs were isolated by density centrifugation and stained for CD3, CD4 and CD8, and CD4+ and CD8+ T cells were sorted on a FACSAria. Results and caveats for the whole study, not just this receptor: Compared with mice, TCR sequences shared between patients were less clear, possibly partly because of HLA diversity across the patient population. Resident alphabeta T cells in normal human skin are also sequenced, complicating scalp TCR repertoire analysis, unlike mouse skin dominated by gammadelta T cells. Lesional scalp, especially in alopecia totalis/universalis, showed higher clonality and more expanded CD8+ clones than normal scalp, suggesting antigenic drive.

The method was the immunoSEQ multiplex PCR assay. RNA was extracted from all samples and reverse transcribed into cDNA, which served as template for TCR sequencing. First-strand cDNA was synthesized using SuperScript III with a 2:1 mix of oligo-dT and random hexamers. A synthetic immune receptor repertoire was used to gauge amplification bias, and whatever bias remained was removed computationally. From the authors' description of their analysis: Raw reads were preprocessed for error removal, and CDR3 was defined according to IMGT conventions as running from the conserved cysteine to phenylalanine. Clonality was computed by normalizing Shannon entropy by log2 of the number of productive unique TCRs and subtracting the result from 1. Scalp TCRbeta sequences were cross-referenced with sorted blood CD4 and CD8 repertoires so that the CD4 or CD8 identity of scalp clones could be inferred. TCRdb holds this immuneACCESS table with in-frame rearrangements only. Some clones are missing; in checked studies, unresolved V genes explain under half, and the rest has no known cause. The V and J calls and the clone size are those of that table, but D and trimming were determined from the DNA. The sample table records 220,000 or so clones; 50% to 65% of these occur just once. Together, the top ten hold 0.45% of the sample.

A word on this clone: Its antigen is not yet known. Base qualities are not at hand, and no much larger clone is one base apart. Other nucleotide sequences from this sample produce the same CDR3.

The source material was CD4+ T cells sorted from blood, sampled at week 0. This TCR was sampled from a human donor with alopecia areata. The rearrangement combines TRBV11-2 with TRBJ2-3; too little of a D gene remains to name it. The encoded CDR3 is CASSLGGTQYF. The nucleotide sequence is given as TGTGCCAGCAGCTTAGGAGGTACGCAGTATTTT.